Sequencing of this TCR beta chain was carried out in a study of CD8 T cells in ankylosing spondylitis. General study points: The authors reported significant enrichment of disease-linked clones in matched ankylosing spondylitis synovial fluid. Disease-associated clonotypes exhibited CD8+ identity and were relatively infrequent in peripheral blood. Some of the motif variants had earlier been found in reactive arthritis patients' fluid and blood. What appeared characteristic of ankylosing spondylitis blood was a TCR beta motif of several highly homologous variants.

The table lists this clonotype with many counts. As yet, its antigen is unknown. Quantitative barcoded 5'-RACE was used to prepare TCR beta libraries. Each CDR3 protein is one row after TCRdb ran MiXCR on the 5' RACE reads. Of around 490,000 distinct CDR3 sequences in the sample, 5.3% are singletons; the top ten hold under 4.5%. In germline, CDR1 is MGHDK, CDR2 SYGVNS. V gave up 4 bases and J gave up 5 bases, with 18 bases separating them. This CDR3 has 15 amino acids. The sequencing sample was made of blood, either unsorted or a sorted T cell fraction (not recorded which). This receptor was obtained from a male donor with ankylosing spondylitis. The chain is built from TRBV25-1 and TRBJ2-7; unclear D gene. The CDR3 loop reads CASSAERAFQHEQYF. CDR3 sequence (DNA): TGTGCCAGCAGTGCCGAAAGGGCGTTCCAACACGAGCAGTACTTC.